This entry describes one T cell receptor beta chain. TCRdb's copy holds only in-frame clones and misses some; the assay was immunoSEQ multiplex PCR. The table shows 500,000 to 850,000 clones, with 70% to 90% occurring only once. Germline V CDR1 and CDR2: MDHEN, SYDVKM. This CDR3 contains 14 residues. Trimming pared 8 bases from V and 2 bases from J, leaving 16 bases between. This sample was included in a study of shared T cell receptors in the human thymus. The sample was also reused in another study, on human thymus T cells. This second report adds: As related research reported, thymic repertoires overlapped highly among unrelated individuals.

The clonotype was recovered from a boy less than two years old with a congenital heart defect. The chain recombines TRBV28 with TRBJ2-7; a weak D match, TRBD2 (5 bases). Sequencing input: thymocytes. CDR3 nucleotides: TGTGCCAGCGGACCTAGCATGTGCGCCTACGAGCAGTACTTC. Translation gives CASGPSMCAYEQYF. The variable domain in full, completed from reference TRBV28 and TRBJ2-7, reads DVKVTQSSRYLVKRTGEKVFLECVQDMDHENMFWYRQDPGLGLRLIYFSYDVKMKEKGDIPEGYSVSREKKERFSLILESASTNQTSMYLCASGPSMCAYEQYFGPGTRLTVT.